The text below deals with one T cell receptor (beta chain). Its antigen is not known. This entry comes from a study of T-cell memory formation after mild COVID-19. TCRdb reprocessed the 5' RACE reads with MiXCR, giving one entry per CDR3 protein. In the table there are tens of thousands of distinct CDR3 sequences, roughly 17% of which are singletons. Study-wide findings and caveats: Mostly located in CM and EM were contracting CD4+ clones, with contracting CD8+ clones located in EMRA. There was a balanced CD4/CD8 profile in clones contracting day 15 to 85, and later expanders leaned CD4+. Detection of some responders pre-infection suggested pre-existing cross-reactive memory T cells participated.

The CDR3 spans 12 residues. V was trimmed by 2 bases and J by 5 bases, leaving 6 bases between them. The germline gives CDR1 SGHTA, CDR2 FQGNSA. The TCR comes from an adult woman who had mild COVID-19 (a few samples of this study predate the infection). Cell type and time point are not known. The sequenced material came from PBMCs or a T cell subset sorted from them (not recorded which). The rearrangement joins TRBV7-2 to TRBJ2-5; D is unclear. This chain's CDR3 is CASSLSFETQYF. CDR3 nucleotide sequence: TGTGCCAGCAGCTTATCTTTCGAGACCCAGTACTTC.